One sample yielded the 8 T cell receptor beta chains listed below, sequenced in a study of cytomegalovirus exposure and HLA in healthy donors. PCR amplification relied on 60 Vbeta primers (plus 13 Jbeta primers). Sequencing used immunoSEQ multiplex PCR; TCRdb keeps in-frame clones, though not all of them. Here the sample spans some 240,000 clones, 80% to 95% being singletons. Specimen: PBMCs. Receptors originate from a girl aged 2 to 10 in good health and CMV-seronegative.

This clone appeared a single time. The chain couples TRBV30 to TRBJ1-3, with 7 bases fitting TRBD1. V dropped 3 bases and J dropped 10; count of bases not matched to a gene: 12. CDR1 and CDR2 (germline): GTSNPN, SVGIG (reference sequence). The CDR3 consists of 14 residues. Written as DNA, the CDR3 is TGTGCCTGGAGCGCCGGCAGAGGGGGCTGGACCATATATTTT. The encoded protein is CAWSAGRGGWTIYF.

V is TRBV19 and J is TRBJ1-1; TRBD1 aligns across 8 bases. This CDR3 is built from 13 residues. V gave up 6 bases and J gave up 1 base; unmatched junction bases: 1. The germline CDR1 and CDR2 sequences are LNHDA and SQIVND (reference sequence). Here the CDR3 DNA reads TGTGCCAGTAGGACAGGGGCGAACACTGAAGCTTTCTTT. This codes for CASRTGANTEAFF.

This chain joins TRBV11-3 and TRBJ2-1, with 8 bases fitting TRBD2. V was pared by 4 bases and J by 3 bases, with 5 bases of the junction left unmatched. Germline CDR1 SGHNT, CDR2 YENEEA. CDR3 length equals 15 residues. The DNA for the CDR3 is TGTGCCAGCAGCTCGGGACTAGTGGTCTACAATGAGCAGTTCTTC. Translated, it gives CASSSGLVVYNEQFF.

The J gene is TRBJ2-5, the V gene TRBV5-4; 8 positions match TRBD1. Germline values: CDR1 SGHNT, CDR2 YYREEE (reference sequence). The trim removed 3 bases at V and 4 bases at J, leaving 5 bases unmatched. CDR3 size: 14 residues. CDR3 residues: CASSSQGALETQYF. In DNA, the CDR3 is TGTGCCAGCAGCTCGCAGGGGGCCCTAGAGACCCAGTACTTC.

As DNA, the CDR3 is TGTGCCAGCAGCTTAGACGAGCGGGGGTACCGCCGTAGGGCTTACGAGCAGTACTTC. Translation gives CASSLDERGYRRRAYEQYF. V and J are TRBV11-2 and TRBJ2-7; 8 positions agree with TRBD2. Germline assignment: CDR1 SGHAT and CDR2 FQNNGV. The length of the CDR3 is 19 residues. Trimming at V came to 0 bases and at J to 4 bases, leaving 17 bases not matched to a gene.

V usage is TRBV5-1 and J usage is TRBJ1-1; possible D gene TRBD1, 6 bases. Trimming left V 5 bases short and J 3 bases short, with 14 bases between. Per the germline V gene, CDR1 is SGHRS and CDR2 is YFSETQ. This CDR3 is built from 14 residues. CDR3 region: CASSKGGADTEAFF. As DNA, the CDR3 is TGCGCCAGCAGTAAGGGGGGGGCGGACACTGAAGCTTTCTTT.

This clone occurred once. The junction does not match germline at one end; this may be a read error. The V call is TRBV4-1, the J call TRBJ1-1; 10 bases match TRBD1. The CDR3 loop spans 15 amino acids. From germline, CDR1 is MGHRA and CDR2 YSYEKL. Written as DNA, the CDR3 is TGCGCCAGCAGCCAAGAGGTGACAGGGGGCGGTCTGCGCGCTTTT. Encoded protein: CASSQEVTGGGLRAF.

CDR3 nucleotide sequence: TGTGCCAGCAGTGAAGCGAAGGGGACAGGGTTGTACGAGCAGTACTTC. It translates to CASSEAKGTGLYEQYF. This chain uses TRBV6-1 with TRBJ2-7, with 9 positions matching TRBD1. Germline CDR1 reads MNHNS; CDR2 reads SASEGT. This CDR3 is built from 16 residues. The J segment lost 4 bases and the V segment lost 0 bases, leaving 7 bases of the junction unmatched.